This TCR beta chain appears in the sequencing data of a study of blood T cells in healthy people across ages. Trimming pared 0 bases from V and 3 bases from J, leaving 12 bases between. Germline CDR1 reads SGDLS; CDR2 reads YYNGEE. This CDR3 contains 15 residues. The sample providers were healthy Caucasian people from Russia, aged roughly 6 to 95. PCR was performed a second time for about 7 to 12 cycles using a sample-barcoded 5' primer and a J-beta primer mix. Each TCR beta cDNA got a 12-nucleotide random molecular identifier. Using its own MiXCR run on the 5' RACE reads, TCRdb lists one record per CDR3 protein. The profile shows more than 1,000,000 distinct CDR3 sequences, around 27% of them singletons. Study conclusions and caveats: Unsorted PBMCs prevented conclusive naive versus antigen-experienced comparison. Across samples, TCR beta diversity tracked strongly with naive T cell percentage.

A word on this clonotype: Its antigen is unknown.

These data are also associated with another study on T cells of mothers and their children.

The sequenced sample was blood. This clonotype was obtained from a girl aged 2 to 10 in good health. V and J are TRBV9 and TRBJ1-1; unclear D gene. The CDR3 DNA sequence: TGTGCCAGCAGCGTAGGAGTTTCTCTCGACACTGAAGCTTTCTTT. Translating it yields CASSVGVSLDTEAFF. The full variable domain, in which reference TRBV9 and TRBJ1-1 provide the parts outside the CDR3, is DSGVTQTPKHLITATGQRVTLRCSPRSGDLSVYWYQQSLDQGLQFLIQYYNGEERAKGNILERFSAQQFPDLHSELNLSSLELGDSALYFCASSVGVSLDTEAFFGQGTRLTVV.